Following are 11 T cell receptor beta chains from one sample sequenced in a study of cytomegalovirus exposure and HLA in healthy donors. 13 Jbeta primers and 60 Vbeta primers were used for the PCR. Only in-frame clones appear in the TCRdb table, and some are missing; sequencing was by immunoSEQ multiplex PCR. This sample has around 140,000 clones, with approximately 82% found just once. The specimen sequenced was PBMCs. These TCRs come from a woman aged 35 to 49 in good health and CMV-seronegative.

This clone has more than one count but fewer than ten. CDR3 residues: CASRPMGSSTDTQYF. The CDR3 DNA is TGTGCCAGCAGACCGATGGGCTCTAGCACAGATACGCAGTATTTT. The genes are TRBV25-1 and TRBJ2-3; unclear D gene. The germline V gene encodes CDR1 MGHDK and CDR2 SYGVNS. The CDR3 has 15 amino acids. V was cut by 6 bases and J by 0 bases, with 13 bases left in between.

V and J are TRBV7-9 and TRBJ2-4; possible D gene TRBD2, 5 bases. Germline CDR1 and CDR2: SEHNR and FQNEAQ (reference sequence). The CDR3 runs 17 residues. Between the trimmed V and J ends, which lost 2 bases and 0 bases, there was a span of 14 bases. The CDR3 DNA is TGTGCCAGCAGCTTATCGGGAACTAGGCTAGCCAAAAACATTCAGTACTTC. This codes for CASSLSGTRLAKNIQYF.

V usage is TRBV5-4 and J usage is TRBJ2-5; D uncertain. This CDR3 is 15 amino acids long. V gave up 0 bases and J gave up 2 bases, with 11 bases separating them. Germline assignment: CDR1 SGHNT and CDR2 YYREEE (reference sequence). CDR3 amino acids: CASSLGVPGQETQYF. Here the CDR3 DNA reads TGTGCCAGCAGCTTGGGGGTGCCAGGACAAGAGACCCAGTACTTC.

The J gene is TRBJ2-1, the V gene TRBV6-5, with 9 bases matching TRBD2. CDR3 length: 15 amino acids. After removal of 5 bases from V and 8 bases from J, the junction contained 10 bases not matched to a gene. Germline assignment: CDR1 MNHEY and CDR2 SVGAGI. CDR3 nucleotides: TGTGCCAGCAGTCTAATAGCGGGAGAGTCTTATGAGCAGTTCTTC. It specifies CASSLIAGESYEQFF.

The chain joins TRBV9 to TRBJ2-1; D is perhaps TRBD2 (5 bases). V was trimmed by 3 bases and J by 3 bases, leaving 13 bases between them. The germline gives CDR1 SGDLS, CDR2 YYNGEE. The CDR3 runs 15 residues. The CDR3 coding sequence is TGTGCCAGCAGCGCGAGCGGAGCTGGCTACAATGAGCAGTTCTTC. It yields the protein CASSASGAGYNEQFF. The variable domain in full, with the rest retrieved from reference TRBV9 and TRBJ2-1, is DSGVTQTPKHLITATGQRVTLRCSPRSGDLSVYWYQQSLDQGLQFLIQYYNGEERAKGNILERFSAQQFPDLHSELNLSSLELGDSALYFCASSASGAGYNEQFFGPGTRLTVL.

The V gene is TRBV7-9, the J gene TRBJ1-1, with D maybe TRBD1 (6 bases). The CDR3 totals 14 residues. V lost 6 bases to trimming and J lost 3 bases, with 14 bases between them. Germline CDR1 reads SEHNR; CDR2 reads FQNEAQ (reference sequence). The CDR3 protein is CASSRQVRDTEAFF. CDR3 DNA: TGTGCCAGCAGTCGACAGGTACGGGACACTGAAGCTTTCTTT.

The chain carries TRBV9 and TRBJ2-1, with TRBD2 matching 7 bases. Germline V gene sequence: CDR1 SGDLS, CDR2 YYNGEE. Trimming cost V 3 bases and J 0 bases; bases outside gene matches: 12. This CDR3 is 18 amino acids long. CDR3 sequence reads: CASSALRVLAGSYNEQFF. The CDR3 DNA reads TGTGCCAGCAGCGCACTCAGGGTATTAGCGGGCTCCTACAATGAGCAGTTCTTC.

This chain uses TRBV4-2 with TRBJ2-7; TRBD2 is a possible D gene (6 bases). This CDR3 region has 14 residues. V lost 1 base and J 5 bases, leaving 12 bases between the germline ends. From germline, CDR1 is LGHNA and CDR2 YNFKEQ. CDR3 nucleotide sequence: TGTGCCAGCAGCCAAGGGTTGGGGGGAGACGAGCAGTACTTC. It specifies CASSQGLGGDEQYF.

This clone occurred once. The gene calls are TRBV5-1 and TRBJ2-4; 10 bases line up with TRBD1. With 0 bases clipped from V and 4 bases from J, the junction kept 1 base outside the gene matches. CDR1 SGHRS and CDR2 YFSETQ come from the germline V gene. The CDR3 sequence is 15 residues long. The CDR3 loop is CASSLEGQGKNIQYF. CDR3 nucleotide sequence: TGCGCCAGCAGCTTGGAGGGACAGGGGAAAAACATTCAGTACTTC. Looking up the rest from reference TRBV5-1 and TRBJ2-4 gives the full variable domain: KAGVTQTPRYLIKTRGQQVTLSCSPISGHRSVSWYQQTPGQGLQFLFEYFSETQRNKGNFPGRFSGRQFSNSRSEMNVSTLELGDSALYLCASSLEGQGKNIQYFGAGTRLSVL.

The chain joins TRBV5-1 to TRBJ1-4; 9 nucleotides align to TRBD1. The CDR3 consists of 17 residues. The germline CDR1 and CDR2 sequences are SGHRS and YFSETQ. The J segment lost 6 bases and the V segment lost 2 bases, leaving 11 bases of the junction unmatched. In DNA form, the CDR3 reads TGCGCCAGCAGCTTTCTAGCACAGGGGGCTGGGGATGAAAAACTGTTTTTT. Protein sequence: CASSFLAQGAGDEKLFF.

This clone was picked up a small number of times. The chain carries TRBV10-2 and TRBJ2-1; 9 bases match TRBD2. Germline V gene sequence: CDR1 WSHSY, CDR2 SAAADI. The CDR3 runs 16 residues. Trimming at V came to 3 bases and at J to 10 bases, leaving 13 bases not matched to a gene. The CDR3 region is CASSDPGLAGPGEQFF. DNA for the CDR3: TGCGCCAGCAGTGACCCCGGCCTAGCGGGGCCCGGGGAGCAGTTCTTC.